Shown below are 17 T cell receptor beta chains from a single sample sequenced in a study of regulatory T cells in long-lasting Graves disease (dated by TCRdb to the early 2020s). Per the publication, the time point label means: newly diagnosed GD, antithyroid drugs for less than 3 months. For both TCR sequencing and RNA sequencing, RNA was extracted from PBMCs using TRIzol. Receptors were amplified or captured by multiplex PCR. TCRdb records Illumina HiSeq 4000 as the sequencer. iRepertoire HTBI primers and Arm-PCR amplification of CDR3 regions were used to construct TCR beta libraries. The raw public data were reprocessed by TCRdb itself: fastp quality trimming at Q25, MiXCR clonotype calling, in-frame beta chains only. Rows with a matching CDR3 protein are joined into one entry that keeps the most common DNA and genes. This sample has roughly 440,000 distinct CDR3 sequences in its table, and around 15% of those were observed once. The top ten hold 23% of the sample.

This sample also belongs to another study, concerning T cells in Graves' hyperthyroidism and ophthalmopathy.

This specimen was peripheral blood mononuclear cells (PBMCs), taken at new diagnosis, from a patient treated with antithyroid drugs. The source is a woman aged 18-29 years with Graves disease. Donor details come from another sample of the same person, matched by shared clones.

This clonotype was found many times. This chain uses TRBV7-8 with TRBJ1-1; TRBD1 matches 10 bases. Germline V gives CDR1 SGHVS, CDR2 FQNEAQ. CDR3 length equals 15 residues. Trimming cost V 5 bases and J 3 bases; bases outside gene matches: 6. The chain's CDR3 is CASSLTGGAYTEAFF. For the CDR3, the DNA is TGTGCCAGCAGCCTGACAGGGGGCGCATACACTGAAGCTTTCTTT.

At least ten counts were recorded for this clonotype. The chain links TRBV3-1 to TRBJ2-3; D not resolved. Trimming stripped 3 bases from V and 6 bases from J, with 7 bases between. CDR1 LGHDT and CDR2 YNNKEL come from the germline V gene (reference sequence). The length of the CDR3 is 12 residues. The CDR3 region is CASSQAADTQYF. As DNA, the CDR3 is TGTGCCAGCAGCCAGGCAGCCGATACGCAGTATTTT.

This sequence joins TRBV5-1 and TRBJ2-2; maybe TRBD1 (6 bases). The length of the CDR3 is 16 residues. V lost 4 bases to trimming and J lost 6 bases, with 19 bases between them. CDR1 SGHRS and CDR2 YFSETQ come from the germline V gene. CDR3 in amino acids: CASSEGLGARSGELFF. Here the CDR3 DNA reads TGCGCCAGCAGCGAAGGGTTGGGGGCGCGGTCCGGGGAGCTGTTTTTT.

This clonotype was counted at least ten times. This chain uses TRBV11-2 with TRBJ1-1; D is possibly TRBD1 (6 bases). Germline V CDR1 and CDR2: SGHAT, FQNNGV. The CDR3 covers 14 residues. Trimming stripped 4 bases from V and 5 bases from J, with 14 bases between. The CDR3 coding sequence is TGTGCCAGCAGCTCAGGGGTTGGCGGGACTGAAGCTTTCTTT. Protein: CASSSGVGGTEAFF.

The chain has TRBV30 and TRBJ1-3, with a possible D match to TRBD1 (6 bases). Germline V lookup: CDR1 GTSNPN, CDR2 SVGIG (reference sequence). V was trimmed by 4 bases and J by 0 bases, leaving 13 bases between them. This CDR3 is built from 15 residues. The CDR3 is CAWTRQASSGNTIYF. In DNA form, the CDR3 reads TGTGCCTGGACAAGACAGGCCAGCTCTGGAAACACCATATATTTT.

This chain links TRBV9 with TRBJ1-4; possible D gene TRBD1, 5 bases. V shed 2 bases and J shed 7 bases, with 18 bases lying between them. The V gene's germline CDR1 is SGDLS and CDR2 YYNGEE. CDR3 length: 16 amino acids. CDR3 residues: CASSVAGRDLGEKLFF. For the CDR3, the DNA is TGTGCCAGCAGCGTTGCCGGGAGGGACCTAGGTGAAAAACTGTTTTTT.

There are a few counts of this clonotype. The V and J genes are TRBV28 and TRBJ2-7; maybe TRBD1 (6 bases). CDR3 length equals 11 residues. V was pared by 6 bases and J by 4 bases, with 7 bases between. Germline V gene lookup returns CDR1 MDHEN and CDR2 SYDVKM. The CDR3 sequence: CASRGQYEQYF. The CDR3 DNA reads TGTGCCAGCAGAGGACAGTACGAGCAGTACTTC.

The rearrangement links TRBV7-6 to TRBJ2-7, with 7 bases that match TRBD2. CDR1 SGHVS and CDR2 FNYEAQ come from the germline V gene. V lost 1 base, J lost 6 bases, and 9 bases stayed unmatched. The CDR3 sequence is 15 residues long. The CDR3 sequence: CASSLGAVGGGEQYF. CDR3 in DNA: TGTGCCAGCAGCTTAGGCGCGGTGGGGGGGGGCGAGCAGTACTTC.

This clonotype was recorded only once. Given a much more abundant clone one base away, this may be a read error. A read error is likely, as this CDR3 ends without the conserved phenylalanine or tryptophan. The chain has TRBV6-2 or TRBV6-3 and TRBJ1-5; D is unresolved. Trimming cost V 2 bases and J 7 bases, with 9 bases left between them. The germline V gene has CDR1 MNHEY and CDR2 SVGEGT. This CDR3 spans 13 amino acids. In DNA, the CDR3 is TGTGCCAGCAGTTACCGGATCGGACAGCCCCAGCATTCT. Protein: CASSYRIGQPQHS.

This clonotype occurred many times. The chain combines TRBV28 with TRBJ1-2; D call uncertain. Germline V lookup: CDR1 MDHEN, CDR2 SYDVKM. Trimming took off 1 base at V and 4 bases at J, with 13 bases between the two ends. CDR3 length equals 15 residues. The CDR3 spells CASSLYPPASYGYTF. The CDR3 DNA reads TGTGCCAGCAGTTTATACCCACCCGCCAGCTATGGCTACACCTTC.

The chain couples TRBV7-9 to TRBJ2-4; no clear D gene. This CDR3 is 11 amino acids long. Germline CDR1 is SEHNR and CDR2 is FQNEAQ (reference sequence). The V gene lost 7 bases and the J gene lost 15 bases, with 16 bases spanning the gap. The DNA for the CDR3 is TGTGCCAGCACCTATATCGGCGATATGTACTTC. Its protein product is CASTYIGDMYF. Supplemented by reference TRBV7-9 and TRBJ2-4, the full variable domain reads DTGVSQNPRHKITKRGQNVTFRCDPISEHNRLYWYRQTLGQGPEFLTYFQNEAQLEKSRLLSDRFSAERPKGSFSTLEIQRTEQGDSAMYLCASTYIGDMYFGAGTRLSVL.

This clonotype was observed many times. The rearrangement uses TRBV6-5 and TRBJ2-3, with unresolved D. Germline V CDR1 and CDR2: MNHEY, SVGAGI. The CDR3 is made up of 16 amino acids. Trimming shortened V by 4 bases and J by 2 bases, and 16 bases separated the two germline ends. The CDR3 nucleotides are TGTGCCAGCAGTTCGCTGGTCGGGTCACTCACAGATACGCAGTATTTT. Encoded protein: CASSSLVGSLTDTQYF.

Ten or more counts support this clonotype. The chain employs TRBV28 and TRBJ2-4; D might be TRBD1 (5 bases). This CDR3 is 13 amino acids long. Germline V gene sequence: CDR1 MDHEN, CDR2 SYDVKM. V dropped 2 bases and J dropped 5 bases, with 7 bases sitting between them. CDR3 DNA: TGTGCCAGCAGTTTAGGCAGGGAAAACATTCAGTACTTC. It translates to CASSLGRENIQYF.

Ten or more counts support this clonotype. V is TRBV12-3 or TRBV12-4 and J is TRBJ2-5; tentatively, D is TRBD1 (7 bases). V lost 3 bases and J lost 4, with 12 bases in between. The CDR3 runs 14 residues. Here the CDR3 DNA reads TGTGCCAGCAGTTTCGGGACAGCGGGAGAGACCCAGTACTTC. It codes for CASSFGTAGETQYF.

The chain combines TRBV30 with TRBJ1-1, with unresolved D. Germline V lookup: CDR1 GTSNPN, CDR2 SVGIG (reference sequence). The CDR3 spans 12 residues. Deletions cut 4 bases from V and 1 base from J, with 7 bases between. The CDR3 DNA is TGTGCCTGGAATGTAGGGAACACTGAAGCTTTCTTT. Amino acids: CAWNVGNTEAFF.

In regard to this clonotype: A single base separates this from a much larger clone, so it may be a read error. The CDR3 coding sequence is TGTGCCAGCAGTTTCCCGGGACAGGGGACCACCCTTCAAGAGACCCAGTACTTC. It is translated as CASSFPGQGTTLQETQYF. The rearrangement uses TRBV6-2 or TRBV6-3 and TRBJ2-5; 10 nucleotides line up with TRBD1. V lost 4 bases, J lost 2 bases, and 13 bases stayed unmatched. The length of the CDR3 is 18 residues. Germline CDR1 MNHEY, CDR2 SVGEGT.

In its sample, this clonotype was seen a few times. The V gene is TRBV12-3 or TRBV12-4, the J gene TRBJ2-3, with a tentative D call TRBD2 (6 bases). Trimming removed 2 bases from V and 5 bases from J, with 14 bases in between. This CDR3 is built from 15 residues. The CDR3 is CASSLLGLTGDTQYF. The CDR3 DNA is TGTGCCAGCAGTTTACTGGGACTTACGGGAGATACGCAGTATTTT.